This passage covers 7 T cell receptor beta chains from one sample sequenced in a study of T cells in Graves' hyperthyroidism and ophthalmopathy. Amplification of TCR beta CDR3 regions was performed using RNA transcripts as template. Primed by the HTBI set, a first-round RT-PCR was run on the TCR CDR3. In TCRdb, the multiplex PCR reads were re-called with MiXCR into one record per CDR3 protein. Counted here are around 350,000 distinct CDR3 sequences, about a sixth occurring once; the ten biggest clones make up roughly a third. Input material: blood. Receptor source: a woman aged 25 to 39 with Graves' hyperthyroidism that later progressed to Graves' ophthalmopathy.

This clonotype was seen more than once but under ten times. The CDR3 loop is CASSLNRDFYNEQFF. The CDR3, as DNA: TGCGCCAGCAGCCTAAACCGGGACTTTTATAATGAGCAGTTCTTC. V is TRBV4-1 and J is TRBJ2-1; possible D gene TRBD2, 6 bases. Germline CDR1 and CDR2: MGHRA and YSYEKL. CDR3 length: 15 residues. V was trimmed by 4 bases and J by 7 bases, leaving 17 bases between them.

This rearrangement joins TRBV3-1 to TRBJ2-1; 8 bases align to TRBD1. With 1 base clipped from V and 13 bases from J, the junction kept 9 bases outside the gene matches. The CDR3 covers 14 residues. Germline V CDR1 and CDR2: LGHDT, YNNKEL (reference sequence). DNA for the CDR3: TGTGCCAGCAGCCAAGCTAGGACAGGGTTGTACCAGTTCTTC. Translating it yields CASSQARTGLYQFF.

This clonotype was seen a few times. This chain connects TRBV18 to TRBJ2-1; the D is unclear. Trimming removed 4 bases from V and 6 bases from J, with 13 bases in between. Germline V gene lookup returns CDR1 KGHSH and CDR2 LQKENI. This CDR3 spans 14 amino acids. The CDR3 is CASSRGVGRNEQFF. CDR3 DNA: TGTGCCAGCTCACGCGGAGTTGGTCGCAATGAGCAGTTCTTC.

This clonotype was detected ten times or more. V usage is TRBV2 and J usage is TRBJ1-1; D call uncertain. This CDR3 spans 13 amino acids. Germline loops: CDR1 SNHLY, CDR2 FYNNEI. Trimming left V 8 bases short and J 0 bases short, with 10 bases between. The CDR3 coding sequence is TGTGCCAGCTATCCAAGGATGAACACTGAAGCTTTCTTT. Its protein is CASYPRMNTEAFF.

The chain joins TRBV7-9 to TRBJ2-5, with 7 bases matching TRBD1. The CDR3 is made up of 14 amino acids. V lost 5 bases to trimming and J lost 10 bases; unmatched junction nucleotides: 13. CDR1 and CDR2 (germline): SEHNR, FQNEAQ (reference sequence). DNA for the CDR3: TGTGCCAGCAGCGAACAGGGGAGTTTAGGTCTCCAGTACTTC. Protein: CASSEQGSLGLQYF.

This clonotype was counted many times. V and J are TRBV4-2 and TRBJ2-5; possibly TRBD1 for D (5 bases). V dropped 0 bases and J dropped 4 bases, with 12 bases sitting between them. The CDR3 is 15 residues long. The V gene's germline CDR1 is LGHNA and CDR2 YNFKEQ. The CDR3 coding sequence is TGTGCCAGCAGCCAAGAGTCAGGGTTTGCAGAGACCCAGTACTTC. Its protein product is CASSQESGFAETQYF.

This clonotype was counted at least ten times. This chain uses TRBV20-1 with TRBJ2-5; unclear D gene. The germline V gene encodes CDR1 DFQATT and CDR2 SNEGSKA (reference sequence). V gave up 4 bases and J gave up 1 base, with 10 bases separating them. CDR3 length: 13 residues. The CDR3 sequence: CSAKATGQETQYF. CDR3 sequence (DNA): TGCAGTGCTAAGGCTACGGGCCAAGAGACCCAGTACTTC.